Described below is a single T cell receptor beta chain sequence and its context. Generated by immunoSEQ multiplex PCR, the TCRdb table keeps only in-frame clones and is missing some. Of about 94,000 clones listed, just over 90% are singletons. The data were taken from a study of control samples from healthy donors and cancer patients. CDR1 and CDR2 (germline): SNHLY, FYNNEI. The CDR3 runs to 14 residues. Trimming removed 7 bases from V and 1 base from J, with 13 bases in between. This sequence joins TRBV2 and TRBJ1-1; tentative D call: TRBD1 (6 bases). The receptor was derived from a woman between 18 and 29 years old in good health. Input material: blood. Here the CDR3 reads CASTFDRPNTEAFF. CDR3 nucleotide sequence: TGTGCCAGCACCTTCGACAGGCCGAACACTGAAGCTTTCTTT.